The next 19 T cell receptor beta chains were all read from a single sample in a study of blood T cell repertoires in COVID-19. Sequencing was performed with immunoSEQ multiplex PCR; in TCRdb, only in-frame clones are kept and a portion is missing. The table includes some 200,000 clones, around 84% detected once. Material for sequencing was peripheral blood. All receptors derive from a man younger than 40 with active or convalescent COVID-19.

This chain joins TRBV11-3 and TRBJ2-1; perhaps TRBD1 as D (6 bases). The length of the CDR3 is 12 residues. With 5 bases removed from V and 6 bases from J, the gap between germline ends came to 8 bases. Germline lookup yields CDR1 SGHNT and CDR2 YENEEA. DNA of the CDR3: TGTGCCAGCAGCCCAGGGGTCAATGAGCAGTTCTTC. Protein: CASSPGVNEQFF.

The sample holds a few counts of this clone. This chain connects TRBV7-8 to TRBJ1-5; unclear D gene. The CDR3 length is 15 residues. In germline, CDR1 is SGHVS, CDR2 FQNEAQ. V shed 2 bases and J shed 6 bases, with 14 bases lying between them. CDR3 in amino acids: CASSLLVGTSQPQHF. The DNA of the CDR3 is TGTGCCAGCAGCTTATTGGTGGGAACTAGTCAGCCCCAGCATTTT.

The chain carries TRBV5-8 and TRBJ1-4; D gene uncertain. V was shortened by 4 bases and J by 2 bases, with 12 bases between the two germline ends. This CDR3 spans 15 amino acids. Germline V gene data show CDR1 as SGHTS and CDR2 as YDEGEE. CDR3 sequence reads: CASSPGEVTNEKLFF. CDR3 in DNA: TGTGCCAGCAGCCCCGGGGAGGTTACTAATGAAAAACTGTTTTTT.

The sample holds a few counts of this clone. The J gene is TRBJ1-5, the V gene TRBV27, with 7 bases that match TRBD1. The V gene end was trimmed by 6 bases and the J gene end by 4 bases; junction bases not matched to a gene: 6. CDR3 length equals 14 residues. Germline loops: CDR1 MNHEY, CDR2 SMNVEV (reference sequence). CDR3 DNA: TGTGCCAGCAGCCCGGGACAGATTAATCAGCCCCAGCATTTT. It is translated as CASSPGQINQPQHF.

The chain uses TRBV10-3 and TRBJ2-7; possible D gene TRBD1, 5 bases. CDR3 length: 14 amino acids. V lost 0 bases and J lost 4, with 10 bases in between. Germline loops: CDR1 ENHRY, CDR2 SYGVKD. For the CDR3, the DNA is TGTGCCATCAGTGAGTCGAAGGGGCCGTACGAGCAGTACTTC. It codes for CAISESKGPYEQYF.

The V and J genes are TRBV19 and TRBJ2-2, with 9 positions matching TRBD2. Trimming removed 1 base from V and 5 bases from J; junction bases left unmatched: 17. Germline V gives CDR1 LNHDA, CDR2 SQIVND (reference sequence). There are 20 residues in the CDR3. Here the CDR3 reads CASSIAHLAGLHKGTGELFF. Here the CDR3 DNA reads TGTGCCAGTAGTATAGCCCACCTAGCGGGGCTACACAAGGGGACCGGGGAGCTGTTTTTT.

This clone was seen only a few times. The chain couples TRBV29-1 to TRBJ1-1; 9 bases agree with TRBD1. The CDR3 consists of 13 residues. V was clipped by 7 bases and J by 4 bases; unmatched bases: 7. CDR1 SQVTM and CDR2 ANQGSEA come from the germline V gene. The CDR3 DNA is TGCAGCGCCCCGGGACAGGGCAGCACTGAAGCTTTCTTT. This translates into CSAPGQGSTEAFF.

V and J are TRBV5-5 and TRBJ2-5; TRBD2 aligns across 8 bases. The junction had 1 base not matched to a gene; V was cut back by 1 base and J by 5 bases. This CDR3 region has 13 residues. CDR1 is SGHKS and CDR2 is YYEKEE in the germline V gene (reference sequence). The DNA of the CDR3 is TGTGCCAGCAGCTTGTTAGCGGGGGAGACCCAGTACTTC. Translated: CASSLLAGETQYF. The full variable domain, in which reference TRBV5-5 and TRBJ2-5 provide the parts outside the CDR3, is DAGVTQSPTHLIKTRGQQVTLRCSPISGHKSVSWYQQVLGQGPQFIFQYYEKEERGRGNFPDRFSARQFPNYSSELNVNALLLGDSALYLCASSLLAGETQYFGPGTRLLVL.

This chain links TRBV29-1 with TRBJ1-1; D ambiguous. The germline V gene encodes CDR1 SQVTM and CDR2 ANQGSEA. V lost 4 bases and J lost 0, with 9 bases in between. CDR3 length equals 13 residues. The CDR3, as DNA: TGCAGCGTTGTACACAGCATGAACACTGAAGCTTTCTTT. It translates to CSVVHSMNTEAFF.

The gene calls are TRBV6-4 and TRBJ2-3; tentative D call: TRBD1 (5 bases). The CDR3 runs to 16 residues. Germline-derived CDR1 and CDR2 are MRHNA and SNTAGT. V was clipped by 0 bases and J by 0 bases, with 10 bases between them. CDR3 nucleotides: TGTGCCAGCAGTGACTCCCCCAGGGCTAGCACAGATACGCAGTATTTT. Its protein is CASSDSPRASTDTQYF.

V gene TRBV19 combines with J gene TRBJ2-2; D gene unclear. This CDR3 spans 11 amino acids. Per the germline V gene, CDR1 is LNHDA and CDR2 is SQIVND (reference sequence). Trimming took off 7 bases at V and 2 bases at J, with 2 bases between the two ends. The CDR3 DNA is TGTGCCAGTACAAACACCGGGGAGCTGTTTTTT. It translates to CASTNTGELFF.

This chain uses TRBV7-2 with TRBJ1-2; D perhaps matches TRBD1 (6 bases). V was pared by 0 bases and J by 4 bases, with 9 bases between. The CDR3 loop spans 14 amino acids. Germline-derived CDR1 and CDR2 are SGHTA and FQGNSA. The CDR3, as DNA: TGTGCCAGCAGCTTAGCGGGCAGGGGCTATGGCTACACCTTC. It is translated as CASSLAGRGYGYTF.

CDR3 DNA: TGTGCCAGCAACAAAAGACAGGGTGGAAACACCATATATTTT. This sequence encodes CASNKRQGGNTIYF. The rearrangement joins TRBV6-4 to TRBJ1-3; TRBD1 matches 7 bases. Trimming took 7 bases from V and 3 from J; bases not matched to a gene: 6. Germline lookup yields CDR1 MRHNA and CDR2 SNTAGT. The CDR3 runs to 14 residues.

V and J are TRBV5-5 and TRBJ1-5; 9 bases map to TRBD1. The germline gives CDR1 SGHKS, CDR2 YYEKEE (reference sequence). J lost 5 bases, V lost 5 bases, and 5 bases had no gene match. The CDR3 has 14 residues. CDR3 DNA: TGTGCCAGCAGTTCGGGACAGGGCCATCAGCCCCAGCATTTT. Its translation is CASSSGQGHQPQHF.

This chain links TRBV11-2 with TRBJ1-1; 10 nucleotides align to TRBD1. The length of the CDR3 is 14 residues. Germline CDR1 is SGHAT and CDR2 is FQNNGV. V shed 1 base, J shed 5 bases, and the junction held 1 base outside the gene matches. This CDR3 reads CASSLGGQGTEAFF. In DNA form, the CDR3 reads TGTGCCAGCAGCTTAGGGGGACAGGGGACTGAAGCTTTCTTT.

This chain uses TRBV6-5 with TRBJ1-1, with D possibly matching TRBD1 (6 bases). V dropped 5 bases and J dropped 0 bases, with 13 bases sitting between them. The CDR3 covers 15 residues. Per germline, CDR1 MNHEY and CDR2 SVGAGI. CDR3 region: CASSPGWTVNTEAFF. The CDR3, as DNA: TGTGCCAGCAGTCCCGGCTGGACAGTGAACACTGAAGCTTTCTTT.

This clone was seen only once. This chain joins TRBV28 and TRBJ1-5, with D possibly being TRBD1 (6 bases). Trimming cost V 3 bases and J 2 bases, with 11 bases left between them. This CDR3 has 15 residues. The germline V gene encodes CDR1 MDHEN and CDR2 SYDVKM. CDR3 sequence: CASSFQGIGNQPQHF. CDR3 in DNA: TGTGCCAGCAGTTTTCAGGGGATCGGCAATCAGCCCCAGCATTTT.

V is TRBV5-5 and J is TRBJ2-7, with 10 positions matching TRBD1. Unmatched junction bases numbered 8, after V lost 3 bases and J lost 2 bases. This CDR3 spans 16 amino acids. In germline, CDR1 is SGHKS, CDR2 YYEKEE (reference sequence). The CDR3 DNA is TGTGCCAGCAGCTGGACAGGGGGGGATGTAACCTACGAGCAGTACGTC. Translated, it gives CASSWTGGDVTYEQYV.

The genes are TRBV19 and TRBJ2-1; TRBD1 is a possible D gene (6 bases). Trimming took 4 bases from V and 5 from J, leaving 12 bases between them. Germline V lookup: CDR1 LNHDA, CDR2 SQIVND (reference sequence). The CDR3 is made up of 14 amino acids. CDR3 bases: TGTGCCAGTAGTAACAGGGACGCGAACAATGAGCAGTTCTTC. Amino acids: CASSNRDANNEQFF. Together with reference TRBV19 and TRBJ2-1, the CDR3 gives the full variable domain: DGGITQSPKYLFRKEGQNVTLSCEQNLNHDAMYWYRQDPGQGLRLIYYSQIVNDFQKGDIAEGYSVSREKKESFPLTVTSAQKNPTAFYLCASSNRDANNEQFFGPGTRLTVL.